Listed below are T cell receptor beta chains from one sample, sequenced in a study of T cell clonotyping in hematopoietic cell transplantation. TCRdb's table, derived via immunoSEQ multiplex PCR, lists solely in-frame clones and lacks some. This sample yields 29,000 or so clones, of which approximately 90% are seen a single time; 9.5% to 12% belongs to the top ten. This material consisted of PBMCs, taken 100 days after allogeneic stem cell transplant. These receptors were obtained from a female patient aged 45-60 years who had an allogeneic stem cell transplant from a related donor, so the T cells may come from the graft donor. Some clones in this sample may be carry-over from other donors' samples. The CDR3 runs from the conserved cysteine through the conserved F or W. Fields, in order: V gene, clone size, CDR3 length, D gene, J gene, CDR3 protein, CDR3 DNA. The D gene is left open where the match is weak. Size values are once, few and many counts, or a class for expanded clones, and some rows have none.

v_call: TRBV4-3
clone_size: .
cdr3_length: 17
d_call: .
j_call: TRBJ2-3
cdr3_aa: CASSQGGGRPLPDTQYF
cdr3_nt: TGCGCCAGCAGCCAGGGTGGCGGTAGGCCACTTCCAGATACGCAGTATTTT

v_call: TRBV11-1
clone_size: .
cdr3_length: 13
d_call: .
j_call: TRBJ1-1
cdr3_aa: CASSLQGITEAFF
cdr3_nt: TGTGCCAGCAGTCTTCAGGGGATCACTGAAGCTTTCTTT

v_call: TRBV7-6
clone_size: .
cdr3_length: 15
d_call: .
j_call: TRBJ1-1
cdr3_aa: CASSPTSLKDTEAFF
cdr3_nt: TGTGCCAGCAGCCCTACGTCTCTGAAGGACACTGAAGCTTTCTTT

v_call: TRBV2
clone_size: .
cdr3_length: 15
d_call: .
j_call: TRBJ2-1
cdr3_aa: CASRGTASSYNEQFF
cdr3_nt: TGTGCCAGCAGAGGGACGGCCAGCTCCTACAATGAGCAGTTCTTC

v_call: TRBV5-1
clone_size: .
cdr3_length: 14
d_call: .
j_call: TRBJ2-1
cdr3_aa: CASMSNADDNEQFF
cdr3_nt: TGCGCCAGCATGTCGAACGCAGACGACAATGAGCAGTTCTTC

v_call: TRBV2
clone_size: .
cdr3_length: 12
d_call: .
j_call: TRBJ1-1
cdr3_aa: CASSRQGEEAFF
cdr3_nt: TGTGCCAGCAGCCGGCAGGGTGAAGAAGCTTTCTTT

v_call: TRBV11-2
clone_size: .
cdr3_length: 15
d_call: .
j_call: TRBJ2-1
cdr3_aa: CASSSWVSSYNEQFF
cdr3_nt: TGTGCCAGCAGCTCGTGGGTGTCCTCCTACAATGAGCAGTTCTTC

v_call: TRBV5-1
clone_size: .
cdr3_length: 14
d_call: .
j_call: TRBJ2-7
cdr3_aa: CASSSDSWKYEQYF
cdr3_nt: TGCGCCAGCAGCTCAGACAGTTGGAAGTACGAGCAGTACTTC

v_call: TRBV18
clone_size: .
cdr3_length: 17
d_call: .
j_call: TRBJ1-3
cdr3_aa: CASSPYMGVFSGNTIYF
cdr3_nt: TGTGCCAGCTCACCATACATGGGGGTCTTCTCTGGAAACACCATATATTTT

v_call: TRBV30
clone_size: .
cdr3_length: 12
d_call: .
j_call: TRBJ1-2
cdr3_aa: CAWRTGLSGYTF
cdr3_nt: TGTGCCTGGAGGACGGGGCTTAGTGGCTACACCTTC

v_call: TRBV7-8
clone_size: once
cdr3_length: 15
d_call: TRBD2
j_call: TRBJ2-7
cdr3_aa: CASSHMRDYSHEQYF
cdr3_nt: TGTGCCAGCAGCCACATGCGGGACTACTCCCACGAGCAGTACTTC

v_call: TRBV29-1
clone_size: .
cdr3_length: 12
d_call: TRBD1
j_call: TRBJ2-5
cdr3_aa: CSVEYRGAAQYF
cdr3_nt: TGCAGCGTTGAGTACAGGGGGGCGGCCCAGTACTTC

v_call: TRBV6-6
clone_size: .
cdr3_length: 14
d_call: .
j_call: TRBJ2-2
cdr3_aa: CASSYSGWTGELFF
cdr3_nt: TGTGCCAGCAGTTACTCTGGGTGGACCGGGGAGCTGTTTTTT

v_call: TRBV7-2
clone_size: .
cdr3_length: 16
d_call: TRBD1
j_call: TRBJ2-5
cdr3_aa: CASSLTRQGVRETQYF
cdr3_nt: TGTGCCAGCAGCTTAACGCGGCAGGGGGTTAGAGAGACCCAGTACTTC

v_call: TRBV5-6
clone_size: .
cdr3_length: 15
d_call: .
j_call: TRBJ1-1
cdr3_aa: CASSLAGTQNTEAFF
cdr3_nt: TGTGCCAGCAGCTTGGCAGGGACCCAGAACACTGAAGCTTTCTTT